What follows are 7 T cell receptor beta chains derived from one specimen sequenced in a study of T cells in Graves' hyperthyroidism and ophthalmopathy (dated by TCRdb to 2018 to 2020). The library came from multiplex PCR. The sequencing machine was an Illumina HiSeq 2000. The TCR beta CDR3 regions were amplified from the RNA transcripts. For the first round of RT-PCR on the TCR CDR3, the HTBI primer set was used together with the Qiagen OneStep RT-PCR kit. The public reads were reprocessed in TCRdb via fastp at Q25 and MiXCR, keeping in-frame beta chains. Each record represents a unique CDR3 protein, reported with the most common genes and DNA among its rows. Across this sample there are about 210,000 distinct CDR3 sequences, with 17% seen only once. The ten largest clones take up around 50% of the sample. The sequenced sample was blood. The receptors were gathered from a man in his forties or fifties with Graves' hyperthyroidism.

This clonotype was counted at least ten times. The chain has TRBV7-2 and TRBJ2-3; 8 bases map to TRBD2. There are 15 residues in the CDR3. Germline trimming cut 5 bases from V and 5 bases from J; bases unmatched to any gene: 9. Looked up from germline, CDR1 is SGHTA and CDR2 is FQGNSA. DNA of the CDR3: TGTGCCAGCAGCGGGTTAGCGGGATCGGGAGATACGCAGTATTTT. It yields the protein CASSGLAGSGDTQYF.

This clonotype was counted only a few times. The chain joins TRBV7-9 to TRBJ2-7, with 7 bases aligning to TRBD2. Germline assignment: CDR1 SEHNR and CDR2 FQNEAQ (reference sequence). This CDR3 comprises 14 residues. The V gene end was trimmed by 5 bases and the J gene end by 3 bases; junction bases not matched to a gene: 7. The CDR3 coding sequence is TGTGCCAGCAGCCGAGCGGGACTTTACTACGAGCAGTACTTC. This codes for CASSRAGLYYEQYF.

This clonotype was observed once. The chain is built from TRBV28 and TRBJ2-7; TRBD2 agrees at 9 bases. CDR1 and CDR2 from the germline V gene are MDHEN and SYDVKM. V lost 2 bases and J lost 2; bases outside the gene matches: 4. The CDR3 length is 15 residues. This CDR3 reads CASSLPTSGPYEQYF. The CDR3 DNA reads TGTGCCAGCAGTTTACCGACTAGCGGACCCTACGAGCAGTACTTC.

This clonotype was seen many times. The V call is TRBV28, the J call TRBJ2-7; a weak D match, TRBD2 (6 bases). V lost 5 bases to trimming and J lost 4 bases, with 12 bases between them. The germline gives CDR1 MDHEN, CDR2 SYDVKM. The CDR3 length is 13 residues. The CDR3 sequence: CASSRLGGYEQYF. The CDR3 region has the DNA TGTGCCAGCAGTCGGCTCGGGGGTTACGAGCAGTACTTC.

This clonotype occurred many times. The CDR3 here is CASSLERQAGRKDTQYF. DNA of the CDR3: TGTGCCAGCAGCTTGGAGCGACAGGCCGGTAGAAAGGATACGCAGTATTTT. The rearrangement links TRBV7-8 to TRBJ2-3, with D tentatively TRBD1 (6 bases). The CDR3 covers 17 residues. The V gene lost 3 bases and the J gene lost 6 bases, with 22 bases spanning the gap. Germline CDR1 SGHVS, CDR2 FQNEAQ.

This clonotype was counted ten times or more. The chain carries TRBV28 and TRBJ2-2, with 8 positions matching TRBD2. In germline, CDR1 is MDHEN, CDR2 SYDVKM. CDR3 size: 15 residues. The J segment lost 1 base and the V segment lost 6 bases, leaving 4 bases of the junction unmatched. In nucleotides, the CDR3 is TGTGCCAGCAGAGTCAGCGGGGGGAACACCGGGGAGCTGTTTTTT. Encoded protein: CASRVSGGNTGELFF. The whole variable domain, filled in from reference TRBV28 and TRBJ2-2, reads DVKVTQSSRYLVKRTGEKVFLECVQDMDHENMFWYRQDPGLGLRLIYFSYDVKMKEKGDIPEGYSVSREKKERFSLILESASTNQTSMYLCASRVSGGNTGELFFGEGSRLTVL.

J is TRBJ1-6 and V is TRBV11-2; 9 bases map to TRBD1. This CDR3 spans 15 amino acids. The germline V gene has CDR1 SGHAT and CDR2 FQNNGV. Trimming removed 1 base from V and 8 bases from J; junction bases left unmatched: 3. The CDR3 DNA is TGTGCCAGCAGCTTAGCGGGGACAGGGTATTCACCCCTCCACTTT. Protein sequence: CASSLAGTGYSPLHF. Full variable domain (rest looked up from reference TRBV11-2 and TRBJ1-6): EAGVAQSPRYKIIEKRQSVAFWCNPISGHATLYWYQQILGQGPKLLIQFQNNGVVDDSQLPKDRFSAERLKGVDSTLKIQPAKLEDSAVYLCASSLAGTGYSPLHFGNGTRLTVT.